This entry lists 14 T cell receptor beta chains sequenced from one sample in a study of blood T cells in healthy people across ages (dated by TCRdb to between 2015 and 2016). Receptors were amplified or captured by 5' RACE. Instrument on record: Illumina HiSeq 2500. A second about 7 to 11 cycle PCR used a sample-barcoded 5' primer and a J-beta primer mix. Using fastp trimming at Q25 and MiXCR clonotype assembly, TCRdb reanalyzed the public sequencing data and kept in-frame beta chains. When rows share a CDR3 protein, they turn into one entry using the most common DNA and genes. For this sample there are about 650,000 distinct CDR3 sequences; 32% appear just once. Of the sample, 15% falls within the top ten clones. Sequenced material: blood. The source is a woman of 80 years or more in good health. Donor details come from another sample of the same person, matched by shared clones.

This clonotype was counted many times. The chain employs TRBV6-1 and TRBJ2-1; a possible D gene is TRBD2 (5 bases). The germline gives CDR1 MNHNS, CDR2 SASEGT. Trimming removed 6 bases at V and 5 bases at J, with 17 bases between. The CDR3 length is 15 residues. The CDR3 region is CASRHTASSDNEQFF. The CDR3 region has the DNA TGTGCCAGCAGACACACAGCTAGCTCGGACAATGAGCAGTTCTTC.

This clonotype has a count of ten or more. V gene TRBV7-9 combines with J gene TRBJ1-2; D might be TRBD1 (5 bases). The CDR3 runs 15 residues. Germline V gene sequence: CDR1 SEHNR, CDR2 FQNEAQ (reference sequence). V lost 5 bases and J 7 bases, leaving 20 bases between the germline ends. CDR3 nucleotide sequence: TGTGCCAGCAGCGCCCTGGAGGGGCGAGAGAGTGGCTACACCTTC. This codes for CASSALEGRESGYTF.

The J gene is TRBJ2-5, the V gene TRBV20-1; D may be TRBD2 (6 bases). The J call could be wrong; TRBJ2-7 is a better fit for the DNA end. The V gene's germline CDR1 is DFQATT and CDR2 SNEGSKA (reference sequence). This CDR3 comprises 14 residues. As DNA, the CDR3 is TGCAGTGCTAGGGCCGTAGCGGAGGCCTACGAGCAGTACTTC. Amino acids: CSARAVAEAYEQYF.

This clonotype was seen ten or more times. The chain combines TRBV24-1 with TRBJ2-5, with no clear D. Looked up from germline, CDR1 is KGHDR and CDR2 is SFDVKD. The CDR3 spans 15 residues. V was clipped by 5 bases and J by 1 base, with 13 bases between them. The CDR3 DNA sequence: TGTGCCACCAGTGCTGGGCACTCCTCCCAAGAGACCCAGTACTTC. Translated: CATSAGHSSQETQYF.

The CDR3 bases are TGTGCCAGCAGCTTGGGGCAGGGCAGAAGAGGGTTTCAGCCCCAGCATTTT. Amino acid sequence: CASSLGQGRRGFQPQHF. The genes are TRBV5-6 and TRBJ1-5; tentative D call: TRBD1 (5 bases). The germline gives CDR1 SGHDT, CDR2 YYEEEE. The V end lost 0 bases, the J end lost 6 bases, and 19 bases lay between the germline ends. The CDR3 covers 17 residues.

The chain links TRBV30 to TRBJ1-3; TRBD1 is a possible D gene (6 bases). CDR3 length equals 14 residues. Germline CDR1 is GTSNPN and CDR2 is SVGIG (reference sequence). With 5 bases removed from V and 1 base from J, the gap between germline ends came to 12 bases. DNA of the CDR3: TGTGCCTGGGGAGGGGGGATATCTGGAAACACCATATATTTT. Translation gives CAWGGGISGNTIYF.

The sample holds many counts of this clonotype. This chain connects TRBV5-1 to TRBJ1-2; tentatively, D is TRBD1 (5 bases). The germline V gene encodes CDR1 SGHRS and CDR2 YFSETQ. CDR3 size: 14 residues. The V end was cut by 3 bases, the J end by 2 bases, with 11 bases between. Here the CDR3 reads CASSSGTQNYGYTF. CDR3 nucleotide sequence: TGCGCCAGCAGCTCCGGGACCCAAAACTATGGCTACACCTTC.

The sample holds many counts of this clonotype. This chain joins TRBV2 and TRBJ1-1; tentative D call: TRBD1 (5 bases). The CDR3 contains 13 residues. Germline V gene lookup returns CDR1 SNHLY and CDR2 FYNNEI. V dropped 4 bases and J dropped 1 base, with 7 bases sitting between them. The CDR3 nucleotides read TGTGCCAGCAGTGGGGGCAGGAACACTGAAGCTTTCTTT. Translated: CASSGGRNTEAFF.

The table lists this clonotype with many counts. The chain carries TRBV7-2 and TRBJ2-5; D ambiguous. This CDR3 spans 13 amino acids. Germline CDR1 reads SGHTA; CDR2 reads FQGNSA. V was clipped by 4 bases and J by 4 bases, with 10 bases between them. DNA of the CDR3: TGTGCCAGCAGCTCGGACCGAGGAGAGACCCAGTACTTC. Its protein product is CASSSDRGETQYF. Full variable domain (remainder filled in from reference TRBV7-2 and TRBJ2-5): GAGVSQSPSNKVTEKGKDVELRCDPISGHTALYWYRQSLGQGLEFLIYFQGNSAPDKSGLPSDRFSAERTGGSVSTLTIQRTQQEDSAVYLCASSSDRGETQYFGPGTRLLVL.

The chain employs TRBV5-1 and TRBJ2-7, with D tentatively TRBD2 (5 bases). The CDR3 has 14 amino acids. Germline-derived CDR1 and CDR2 are SGHRS and YFSETQ. V lost 3 bases and J 4 bases, leaving 14 bases between the germline ends. The CDR3 bases are TGCGCCAGCAGCTGGGTAAGTTCGGGGTACGAGCAGTACTTC. Translating gives CASSWVSSGYEQYF.

This clonotype occurred a few times. The chain is built from TRBV6-5 and TRBJ2-2; D call uncertain. Trimming shortened V by 5 bases and J by 4 bases, and 8 bases separated the two germline ends. The CDR3 sequence is 13 residues long. CDR1 and CDR2 (germline): MNHEY, SVGAGI. CDR3 region: CASSPFGTGELFF. Written as DNA, the CDR3 is TGTGCCAGCAGTCCCTTTGGCACCGGGGAGCTGTTTTTT.

The sample holds a few counts of this clonotype. Since a much larger clone is just one base distant, this may be a read error. The chain carries TRBV5-1 and TRBJ2-1; TRBD2 aligns across 13 bases. The CDR3 contains 20 residues. Germline CDR1 and CDR2: SGHRS and YFSETQ. V was clipped by 7 bases and J by 0 bases; unmatched bases: 16. CDR3 protein: CASASPTSGGAGGSYNEQFF. For the CDR3, the DNA is TGCGCCAGCGCATCTCCTACTAGCGGGGGGGCCGGAGGCTCCTACAATGAGCAGTTCTTC.

This chain uses TRBV12-3 or TRBV12-4 with TRBJ1-1, with D uncertain. V lost 6 bases and J 14 bases, leaving 19 bases between the germline ends. The length of the CDR3 is 12 residues. In DNA form, the CDR3 reads TGTGCCAGCAGCCGGGAACTCTTGAGAACCTTCTTT. Its protein is CASSRELLRTFF.

This clonotype was seen many times. This chain connects TRBV20-1 to TRBJ2-3, with 12 bases that match TRBD2. The germline V gene encodes CDR1 DFQATT and CDR2 SNEGSKA (reference sequence). The J segment lost 0 bases and the V segment lost 6 bases, leaving 7 bases of the junction unmatched. The CDR3 runs 16 residues. The CDR3 reads CSAARLAGDSTDTQYF. The CDR3 nucleotides read TGCAGTGCCGCCAGACTAGCGGGGGATAGCACAGATACGCAGTATTTT.